There are many counts of the clone carrying this TCR beta chain. Its antigen is not identified. This entry is derived from a study of CD8 T cells in ankylosing spondylitis. Study-level points and caveats: It appeared that ankylosing spondylitis blood was characterized by a TCR beta motif of several highly homologous variants. Past research had described some motif variants in reactive arthritis synovial fluid and blood.

One entry per CDR3 protein, called by TCRdb with MiXCR from the 5' RACE reads. The profile shows some 220,000 distinct CDR3 sequences, 7.5% to 9.5% of them singletons. Trimming took 1 base from V and 1 from J, leaving 21 bases between them. The CDR3 consists of 19 residues. Germline V gene data show CDR1 as SGHAT and CDR2 as FQNNGV. The TCR comes from a female donor with ankylosing spondylitis or in good health (not recorded which). The specimen was blood, either unsorted or a sorted T cell fraction (not recorded which). The rearrangement links TRBV11-2 to TRBJ2-3, with D tentatively TRBD2 (5 bases). The chain's CDR3 is CASSLVGRSLLGGTDTQYF. The CDR3 nucleotides read TGTGCCAGCAGCTTAGTCGGGCGATCACTGTTGGGAGGCACAGATACGCAGTATTTT.